This T cell receptor (beta chain) came from a study of cytomegalovirus exposure and HLA in healthy donors. The primer mix had 60 Vbeta and 13 Jbeta primers. Using immunoSEQ multiplex PCR, the repertoire was profiled, and TCRdb retains in-frame clones only, with some absent. The repertoire holds fewer than 250,000 clones, with 81% as singletons. The CDR3 spans 13 residues. V was clipped by 7 bases and J by 0 bases, with 9 bases between them. Looked up from germline, CDR1 is LNHDA and CDR2 is SQIVND (reference sequence). The chain carries TRBV19 and TRBJ1-1; D gene unclear. This TCR derives from a man in his late teens or twenties in good health and CMV-seronegative. Sequenced input: PBMCs. The CDR3 DNA reads TGTGCCAGTACCTATCTCATGAACACTGAAGCTTTCTTT. It encodes CASTYLMNTEAFF.